The present T cell receptor (beta chain) was sequenced within a study of regulatory T cells in long-lasting Graves disease. Time point noted: newly diagnosed GD, antithyroid drugs for less than 3 months. Preparation of the TCR library used RNA extracted from PBMCs. An endocrinology unit in Xi'an, China, supplied the patients. A volume of roughly 9.1 milliliters of peripheral blood was collected in EDTA tubes. The CDR3 has 14 amino acids. Germline values: CDR1 DFQATT, CDR2 SNEGSKA (reference sequence). Germline trimming cut 7 bases from V and 0 bases from J; bases unmatched to any gene: 6. This clonotype was picked up a small number of times. Building of the TCR beta libraries involved iRepertoire HTBI primers and Arm-PCR of CDR3 regions. TCRdb reprocessed the multiplex PCR reads via MiXCR and lists one record per CDR3 protein. Of around 500,000 distinct CDR3 sequences listed, about 14% are singletons.

Another study also made use of these data, one on T cells in Graves' hyperthyroidism and ophthalmopathy.

V usage is TRBV20-1 and J usage is TRBJ2-7, with 10 bases matching TRBD2. The source material was peripheral blood mononuclear cells (PBMCs), sampled at new diagnosis, from a patient treated with antithyroid drugs. The TCR was taken from a man aged 25 to 45 with Graves disease. The CDR3 is CSVLSGGSSYEQYF. The CDR3 DNA reads as TGCAGTGTTCTTAGCGGGGGGAGCTCCTACGAGCAGTACTTC.